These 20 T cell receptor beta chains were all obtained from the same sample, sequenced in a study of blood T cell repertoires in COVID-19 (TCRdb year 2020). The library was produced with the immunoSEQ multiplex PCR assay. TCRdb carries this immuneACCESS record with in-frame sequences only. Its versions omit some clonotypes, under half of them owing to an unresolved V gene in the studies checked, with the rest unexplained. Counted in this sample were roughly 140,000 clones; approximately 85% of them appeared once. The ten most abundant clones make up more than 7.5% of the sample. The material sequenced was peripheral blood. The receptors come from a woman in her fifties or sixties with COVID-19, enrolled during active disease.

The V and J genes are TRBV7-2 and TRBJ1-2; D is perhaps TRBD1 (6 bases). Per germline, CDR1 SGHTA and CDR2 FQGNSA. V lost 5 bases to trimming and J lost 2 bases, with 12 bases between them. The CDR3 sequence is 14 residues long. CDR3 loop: CASSTRQENYGYTF. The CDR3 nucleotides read TGTGCCAGCAGCACCCGACAGGAAAACTATGGCTACACCTTC.

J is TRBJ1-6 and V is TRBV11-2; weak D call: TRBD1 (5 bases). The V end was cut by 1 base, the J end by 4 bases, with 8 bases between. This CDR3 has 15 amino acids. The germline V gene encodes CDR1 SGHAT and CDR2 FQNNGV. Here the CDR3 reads CASSLVRGYNSPLHF. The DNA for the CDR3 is TGTGCCAGCAGCTTAGTCCGGGGGTATAATTCACCCCTCCACTTT.

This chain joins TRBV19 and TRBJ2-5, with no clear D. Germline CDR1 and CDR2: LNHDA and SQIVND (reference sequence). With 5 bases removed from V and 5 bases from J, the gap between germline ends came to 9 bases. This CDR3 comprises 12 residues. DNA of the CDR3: TGTGCCAGTAGTTCCCCGTCGGAGACCCAGTACTTC. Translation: CASSSPSETQYF.

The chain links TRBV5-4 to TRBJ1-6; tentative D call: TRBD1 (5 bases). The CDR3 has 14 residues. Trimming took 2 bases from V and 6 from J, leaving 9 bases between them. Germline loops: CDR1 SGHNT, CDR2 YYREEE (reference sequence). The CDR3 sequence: CASSFQGGNSPLHF. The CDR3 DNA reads TGTGCCAGCAGCTTTCAGGGAGGTAATTCACCCCTCCACTTT.

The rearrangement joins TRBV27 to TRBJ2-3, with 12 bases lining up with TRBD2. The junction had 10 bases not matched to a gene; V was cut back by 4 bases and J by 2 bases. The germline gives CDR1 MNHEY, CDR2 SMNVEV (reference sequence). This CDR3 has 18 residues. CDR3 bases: TGTGCCAGCAGTTACACTAGCGGGGGGACGATTTCCACAGATACGCAGTATTTT. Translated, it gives CASSYTSGGTISTDTQYF.

Here the CDR3 reads CASSLDSQSYEQYF. As DNA, the CDR3 is TGTGCCAGCAGTTTAGACTCCCAATCCTACGAGCAGTACTTC. The V call is TRBV6-5, the J call TRBJ2-7, with unresolved D. Trimming cost V 4 bases and J 1 base, with 11 bases left between them. The CDR3 loop spans 14 amino acids. Germline assignment: CDR1 MNHEY and CDR2 SVGAGI.

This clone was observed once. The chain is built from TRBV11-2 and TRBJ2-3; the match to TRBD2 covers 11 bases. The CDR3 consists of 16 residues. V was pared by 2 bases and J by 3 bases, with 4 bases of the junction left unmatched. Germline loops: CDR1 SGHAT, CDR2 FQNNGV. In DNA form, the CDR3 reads TGTGCCAGCAGCTTAAGACTAGCGGGGTGGACAGATACGCAGTATTTT. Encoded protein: CASSLRLAGWTDTQYF.

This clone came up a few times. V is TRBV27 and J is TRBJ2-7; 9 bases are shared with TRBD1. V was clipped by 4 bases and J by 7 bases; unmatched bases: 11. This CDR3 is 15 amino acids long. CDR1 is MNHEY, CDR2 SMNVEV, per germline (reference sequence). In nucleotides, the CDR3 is TGTGCCAGCAGTTGGGGGGGACAGGGAAGGGGTGAGCAGTACTTC. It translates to CASSWGGQGRGEQYF.

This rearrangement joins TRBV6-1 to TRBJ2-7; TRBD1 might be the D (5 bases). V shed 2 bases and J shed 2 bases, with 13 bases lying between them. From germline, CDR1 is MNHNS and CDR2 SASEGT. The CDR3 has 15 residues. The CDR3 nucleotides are TGTGCCAGCAGTGAAAGGGGTAGGGTTGCCTACGAGCAGTACTTC. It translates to CASSERGRVAYEQYF.

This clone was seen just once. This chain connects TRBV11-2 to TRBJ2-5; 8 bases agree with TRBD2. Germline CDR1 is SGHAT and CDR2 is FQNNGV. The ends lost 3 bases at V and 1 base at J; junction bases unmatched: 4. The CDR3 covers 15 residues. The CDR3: CASSFQRGRQETQYF. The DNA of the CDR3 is TGTGCCAGCAGCTTCCAGCGGGGGCGCCAAGAGACCCAGTACTTC.

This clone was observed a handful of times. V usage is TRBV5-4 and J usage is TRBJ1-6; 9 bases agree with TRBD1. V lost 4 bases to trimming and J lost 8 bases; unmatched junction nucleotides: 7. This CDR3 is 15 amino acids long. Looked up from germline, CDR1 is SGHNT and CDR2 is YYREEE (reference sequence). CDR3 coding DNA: TGTGCCAGCAGCGACAGGACAGGGGTTTATTCACCCCTCCACTTT. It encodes CASSDRTGVYSPLHF.

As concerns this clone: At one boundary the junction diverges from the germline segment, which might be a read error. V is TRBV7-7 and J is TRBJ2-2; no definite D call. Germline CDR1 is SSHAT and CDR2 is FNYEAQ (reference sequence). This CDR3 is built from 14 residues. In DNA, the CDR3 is TGTGCTAGCAGCCCTCGGAGCAACACCGGGGAGCTGTTTTTT. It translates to CASSPRSNTGELFF.

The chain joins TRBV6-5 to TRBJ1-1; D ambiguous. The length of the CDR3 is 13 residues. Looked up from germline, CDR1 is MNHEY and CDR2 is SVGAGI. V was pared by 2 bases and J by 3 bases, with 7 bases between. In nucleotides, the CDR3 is TGTGCCAGCAGTTACGCAGGTGACACTGAAGCTTTCTTT. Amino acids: CASSYAGDTEAFF.

The CDR3 sequence is CASSPEAGATDTQYF. In nucleotides, the CDR3 is TGTGCCAGCTCACCCGAAGCGGGGGCTACAGATACGCAGTATTTT. The rearrangement uses TRBV18 and TRBJ2-3, with 8 bases that match TRBD2. CDR3 size: 15 residues. CDR1 and CDR2 (germline): KGHSH, LQKENI. Trimming removed 3 bases from V and 3 bases from J; junction bases left unmatched: 5.

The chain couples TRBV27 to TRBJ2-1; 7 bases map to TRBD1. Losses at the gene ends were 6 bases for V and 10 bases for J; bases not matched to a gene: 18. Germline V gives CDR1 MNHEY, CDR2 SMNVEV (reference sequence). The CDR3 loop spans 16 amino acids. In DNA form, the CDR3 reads TGTGCCAGCAGGATAAAGCCGACAGGGTTGTTAGAGGAGCAGTTCTTC. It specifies CASRIKPTGLLEEQFF.

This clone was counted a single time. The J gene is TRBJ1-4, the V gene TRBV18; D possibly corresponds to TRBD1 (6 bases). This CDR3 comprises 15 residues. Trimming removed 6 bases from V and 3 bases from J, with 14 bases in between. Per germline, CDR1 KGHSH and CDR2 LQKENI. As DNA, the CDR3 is TGTGCCAGCTCTGACCCTACAGGGTCTAATGAAAAACTGTTTTTT. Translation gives CASSDPTGSNEKLFF.

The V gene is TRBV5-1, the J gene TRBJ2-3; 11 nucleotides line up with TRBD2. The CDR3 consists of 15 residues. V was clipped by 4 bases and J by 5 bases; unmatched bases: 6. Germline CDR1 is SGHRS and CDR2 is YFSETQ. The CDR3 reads CASSLSGGAGDTQYF. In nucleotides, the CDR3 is TGCGCCAGCAGCCTTAGCGGGGGGGCCGGAGATACGCAGTATTTT.

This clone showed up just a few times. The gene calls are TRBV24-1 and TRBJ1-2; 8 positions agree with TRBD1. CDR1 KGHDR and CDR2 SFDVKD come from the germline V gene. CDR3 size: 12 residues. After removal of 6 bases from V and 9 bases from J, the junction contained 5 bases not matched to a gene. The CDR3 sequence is CATSSDRGRYTF. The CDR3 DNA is TGTGCCACCAGTTCCGACAGGGGTCGCTACACCTTC.

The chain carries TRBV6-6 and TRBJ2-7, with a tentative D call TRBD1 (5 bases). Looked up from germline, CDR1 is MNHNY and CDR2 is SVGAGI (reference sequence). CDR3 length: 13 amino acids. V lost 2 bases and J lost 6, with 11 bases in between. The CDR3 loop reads CASSYRRAPEQYF. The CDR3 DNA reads TGTGCCAGCAGTTACCGCAGGGCTCCCGAGCAGTACTTC.

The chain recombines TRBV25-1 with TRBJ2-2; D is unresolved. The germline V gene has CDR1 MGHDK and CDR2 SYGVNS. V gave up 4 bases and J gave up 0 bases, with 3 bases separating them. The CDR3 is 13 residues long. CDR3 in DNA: TGTGCCAGCAGTGTATCGAACACCGGGGAGCTGTTTTTT. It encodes CASSVSNTGELFF. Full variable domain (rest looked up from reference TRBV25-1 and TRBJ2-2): EADIYQTPRYLVIGTGKKITLECSQTMGHDKMYWYQQDPGMELHLIHYSYGVNSTEKGDLSSESTVSRIRTEHFPLTLESARPSHTSQYLCASSVSNTGELFFGEGSRLTVL.